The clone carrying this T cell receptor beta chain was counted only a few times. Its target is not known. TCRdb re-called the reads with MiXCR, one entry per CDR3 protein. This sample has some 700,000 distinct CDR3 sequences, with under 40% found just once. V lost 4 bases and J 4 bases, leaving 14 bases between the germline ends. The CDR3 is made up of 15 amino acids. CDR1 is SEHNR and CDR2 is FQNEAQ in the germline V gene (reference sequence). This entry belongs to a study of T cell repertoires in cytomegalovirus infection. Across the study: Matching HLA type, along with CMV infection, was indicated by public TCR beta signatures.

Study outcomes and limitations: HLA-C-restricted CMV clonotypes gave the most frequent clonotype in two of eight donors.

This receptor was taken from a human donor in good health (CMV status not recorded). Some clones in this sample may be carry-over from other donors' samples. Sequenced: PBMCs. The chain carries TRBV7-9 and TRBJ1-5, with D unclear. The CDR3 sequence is CASSSGSAQNQPQHF. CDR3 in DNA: TGTGCCAGCAGCTCCGGGTCGGCGCAAAATCAGCCCCAGCATTTT.